The 21 T cell receptor beta chains presented below share a single source sample, sequenced in a study of CD8 T cells in ankylosing spondylitis (dated by TCRdb to about 2017). The research as a whole found: A TCR beta motif of roughly 8 highly homologous amino acid variants appeared characteristic of blood from ankylosing spondylitis patients.

No antigens are known for them. The library was prepared using 5' RACE. Instrument on record: Illumina HiSeq 2500. TCRdb reprocessed the public reads (quality trimming at Q25 with fastp, clone calling with MiXCR) and kept in-frame beta chains. Rows are unified per CDR3 protein, each entry keeping the most common DNA and genes. Across this sample there are about 540,000 distinct CDR3 sequences, with about an eighth seen only once. Approximately 6.3% of the sample is taken by the ten largest. Sequenced material: blood, either unsorted or a sorted T cell fraction (not recorded which). These receptors all come from a male donor with ankylosing spondylitis.

The chain links TRBV7-2 to TRBJ1-2; D not resolved. CDR1 and CDR2 from the germline V gene are SGHTA and FQGNSA. The CDR3 is made up of 12 amino acids. V was pared by 1 base and J by 7 bases, with 7 bases between. CDR3 sequence reads: CASSLVWFGYTF. The CDR3 nucleotides read TGTGCCAGCAGCTTAGTTTGGTTTGGCTACACCTTC.

The genes are TRBV25-1 and TRBJ1-2; no definite D call. V lost 7 bases, J lost 8 bases, and 11 bases lay in between. Germline CDR1 MGHDK, CDR2 SYGVNS. The CDR3 is 11 amino acids. The CDR3 loop reads CASTDTGGYTF. The CDR3 DNA reads TGTGCCAGCACAGACACCGGGGGCTACACCTTC.

V and J are TRBV29-1 and TRBJ1-1; 9 positions match TRBD1. Losses at the gene ends were 3 bases for V and 6 bases for J; bases not matched to a gene: 5. Germline-derived CDR1 and CDR2 are SQVTM and ANQGSEA. The CDR3 has 13 residues. CDR3 sequence: CSVEGQGVAEAFF. The CDR3 nucleotides are TGCAGCGTTGAGGGACAGGGCGTCGCTGAAGCTTTCTTT. The variable domain in full, with the rest retrieved from reference TRBV29-1 and TRBJ1-1, is SAVISQKPSRDICQRGTSLTIQCQVDSQVTMMFWYRQQPGQSLTLIATANQGSEATYESGFVIDKFPISRPNLTFSTLTVSNMSPEDSSIYLCSVEGQGVAEAFFGQGTRLTVV.

The rearrangement joins TRBV10-3 to TRBJ1-1; possible D gene TRBD1, 5 bases. Trimming pared 11 bases from V and 3 bases from J, leaving 16 bases between. Germline CDR1 reads ENHRY; CDR2 reads SYGVKD. The CDR3 contains 13 residues. The CDR3 loop is CAGTGGEDTEAFF. The CDR3 DNA sequence: TGTGCCGGAACCGGGGGGGAGGACACTGAAGCTTTCTTT.

CDR3 DNA sequence: TGTGCCACCAGTGACTGGACTAGCGGAGGGGGAGAGACCCAGTACTTC. It specifies CATSDWTSGGGETQYF. This chain links TRBV24-1 with TRBJ2-5; TRBD2 agrees at 10 bases. The V and J ends lost 4 bases and 4 bases, in that order; junction bases with no gene match: 8. The V gene's germline CDR1 is KGHDR and CDR2 SFDVKD. CDR3 length: 16 residues.

This clonotype was counted ten times or more. The genes are TRBV5-1 and TRBJ1-6; D might be TRBD1 (5 bases). CDR3 length: 16 residues. The germline V gene has CDR1 SGHRS and CDR2 YFSETQ. The germline V and J ends were trimmed by 3 bases and 6 bases, with 16 bases remaining between them. The CDR3 coding sequence is TGCGCCAGCAGCTCAATCGGGACTGAGTTTAATTCACCCCTCCACTTT. It codes for CASSSIGTEFNSPLHF.

This clonotype turned up a few times. The CDR3 reads CASSQRPQSSGNTIYF. The CDR3 bases are TGTGCCAGCAGCCAACGCCCTCAGAGCTCTGGAAACACCATATATTTT. This sequence joins TRBV3-1 and TRBJ1-3; D not resolved. CDR3 length equals 16 residues. Germline CDR1 reads LGHDT; CDR2 reads YNNKEL (reference sequence). V was trimmed by 2 bases and J by 0 bases, leaving 11 bases between them.

This chain joins TRBV4-2 and TRBJ2-2; no reliable D call. The length of the CDR3 is 13 residues. Trimming took 4 bases from V and 5 from J, leaving 8 bases between them. CDR1 and CDR2 (germline): LGHNA, YNFKEQ. CDR3 nucleotides: TGTGCCAGCAGCCGACCGGATACCGGGGAGCTGTTTTTT. Protein sequence: CASSRPDTGELFF.

The chain recombines TRBV5-4 with TRBJ2-1; D is possibly TRBD1 (6 bases). The CDR3 contains 11 residues. The germline V gene has CDR1 SGHNT and CDR2 YYREEE (reference sequence). Trimming shortened V by 7 bases and J by 7 bases, and 9 bases separated the two germline ends. The CDR3 is CASGTINEQFF. DNA for the CDR3: TGTGCCAGCGGGACAATAAATGAGCAGTTCTTC.

The chain recombines TRBV15 with TRBJ1-4; TRBD1 agrees at 8 bases. The CDR3 totals 15 residues. Germline loops: CDR1 LNHNV, CDR2 YYDKDF (reference sequence). V shed 2 bases, J shed 3 bases, and the junction held 2 bases outside the gene matches. DNA of the CDR3: TGTGCCACCAGCAGAAGGACAGGGTCTAATGAAAAACTGTTTTTT. Residues: CATSRRTGSNEKLFF.

This clonotype has at least ten counts. The chain combines TRBV29-1 with TRBJ2-6; D remains unclear. This CDR3 comprises 13 residues. V was shortened by 3 bases and J by 0 bases, with 3 bases between the two germline ends. Germline V gives CDR1 SQVTM, CDR2 ANQGSEA. The CDR3 coding sequence is TGCAGCGTTGAGGTCTCTGGGGCCAACGTCCTGACTTTC. Encoded protein: CSVEVSGANVLTF.

Regarding this clonotype: The junction differs from germline at one of its ends, possibly a read error. The chain uses TRBV9 and TRBJ2-5; the D gene is possibly TRBD1 (5 bases). Germline-derived CDR1 and CDR2 are SGDLS and YYNGEE. The CDR3 runs 14 residues. The CDR3 protein is CASSVVDREETQHF. CDR3 in DNA: TGTGCCAGCAGCGTAGTAGACAGAGAAGAGACCCAGCACTTC.

CDR3 nucleotides: TGTGCCAGCAGTTTCGGGACAGGGGCTTATGGCTACACCTTC. This encodes CASSFGTGAYGYTF. This sequence joins TRBV12-3 or TRBV12-4 and TRBJ1-2; 10 bases align to TRBD1. This CDR3 is built from 14 residues. With V trimmed by 3 bases and J by 5 bases, 3 bases remained unmatched.

This clonotype was counted at least ten times. The J gene is TRBJ2-5, the V gene TRBV10-3, with 10 bases that match TRBD2. The trim removed 5 bases at V and 2 bases at J, leaving 11 bases unmatched. The CDR3 loop spans 17 amino acids. In germline, CDR1 is ENHRY, CDR2 SYGVKD. The CDR3 loop is CAISPANSGRTQETQYF. For the CDR3, the DNA is TGTGCCATCAGTCCAGCTAATAGCGGGAGGACACAAGAGACCCAGTACTTC.

The chain joins TRBV3-1 to TRBJ2-7, with D perhaps matching TRBD1 or TRBD2 (5 bases each). Germline assignment: CDR1 LGHDT and CDR2 YNNKEL (reference sequence). V dropped 1 base and J dropped 3 bases, with 16 bases sitting between them. The CDR3 consists of 16 residues. Here the CDR3 reads CASSQGGWEIHYEQYF. The CDR3 bases are TGTGCCAGCAGCCAAGGGGGCTGGGAGATACACTACGAGCAGTACTTC.

V usage is TRBV2 and J usage is TRBJ1-2; D not certain. The CDR3 contains 14 residues. Germline V gene sequence: CDR1 SNHLY, CDR2 FYNNEI. The V end lost 6 bases, the J end lost 5 bases, and 16 bases lay between the germline ends. CDR3 region: CASRAPPGGYGYTF. The CDR3 DNA reads as TGTGCCAGCAGGGCCCCTCCCGGCGGTTATGGCTACACCTTC.

As regards this clonotype: A read error may account for a junction end that differs from germline. The chain employs TRBV20-1 and TRBJ1-2, with a tentative D call TRBD1 (5 bases). CDR1 and CDR2 from the germline V gene are DFQATT and SNEGSKA (reference sequence). CDR3 length equals 13 residues. The CDR3 DNA sequence: TGCAGTGCTAGCCGGGACCATAACTTTGGCTACACCTTC. Protein product: CSASRDHNFGYTF.

The V call is TRBV6-1, the J call TRBJ1-1; 7 bases align to TRBD1. V dropped 4 bases and J dropped 3; count of bases not matched to a gene: 5. Germline CDR1 and CDR2: MNHNS and SASEGT. CDR3 length: 14 amino acids. The CDR3 coding sequence is TGTGCCAGCAGTGTGGAGGGGGCGGACACTGAAGCTTTCTTT. Its protein is CASSVEGADTEAFF.

The chain carries TRBV4-1 and TRBJ1-2; maybe TRBD1 (6 bases). V was trimmed by 5 bases and J by 0 bases, leaving 13 bases between them. The CDR3 totals 15 residues. Germline loops: CDR1 MGHRA, CDR2 YSYEKL. The CDR3 loop reads CASSSTGQANYGYTF. In DNA form, the CDR3 reads TGCGCCAGCAGCTCGACAGGTCAAGCTAACTATGGCTACACCTTC.

This clonotype was found many times. The chain carries TRBV5-1 and TRBJ2-3, with 7 nucleotides matching TRBD1. Germline V CDR1 and CDR2: SGHRS, YFSETQ. The CDR3 runs 15 residues. The V segment lost 7 bases and the J segment 1 base; nucleotides outside the gene matches: 9. For the CDR3, the DNA is TGCGCCAGCGGCCAGGGGGAGCAAGGCACAGATACGCAGTATTTT. It encodes CASGQGEQGTDTQYF.

In this sample, this clonotype turned up a few times. The chain couples TRBV12-3 or TRBV12-4 to TRBJ2-1; D is ambiguous. The CDR3 covers 13 residues. Trimming took 5 bases from V and 7 from J, leaving 12 bases between them. The CDR3 nucleotides are TGTGCCAGCAGTCGCGCGGCGGCAAATGAGCAGTTCTTC. Its protein product is CASSRAAANEQFF.